This T cell receptor beta chain was documented in a study of glioma-infiltrating T cells after dendritic cell vaccination. On the study more broadly: Samples are from glioblastoma patients in Phase I and II dendritic cell vaccine trials.

Time point denoted: after dendritic cell vaccination, including at tumor progression/relapse. Repertoires were generated with immunoSEQ multiplex PCR, while TCRdb's copy carries only in-frame clones and drops some. The table lists tens of thousands of clones, around 85% of them singletons. This clone was seen a few times. The same CDR3 can be traced to other DNA sequences in this sample. The TCR was taken from a human donor with glioblastoma. The specimen comprised blood, sampled after dendritic cell vaccination.

The CDR3 reads CASSRDSGNTIYF. Here the CDR3 DNA reads TGTGCCAGCAGCCGGGACAGCGGAAACACCATATATTTT. The gene calls are TRBV6-5 and TRBJ1-3; 7 bases line up with TRBD1. The germline V gene has CDR1 MNHEY and CDR2 SVGAGI. V dropped 6 bases and J dropped 4; count of bases not matched to a gene: 3. The CDR3 sequence is 13 residues long.